This passage covers 23 T cell receptor beta chains from one sample sequenced in a study of radiotherapy plus CTLA-4 blockade in lung cancer. TCRdb's table, derived via immunoSEQ multiplex PCR, lists solely in-frame clones and lacks some. This table has about 35,000 clones, approximately 85% appearing once. The sample consisted of peripheral blood, taken from a patient treated with radiotherapy plus ipilimumab. The origin of the receptors is a human donor with non-small cell lung cancer who had stable disease on radiotherapy plus ipilimumab.

The chain couples TRBV18 to TRBJ1-2; tentative D call: TRBD1 (6 bases). Germline V gene data show CDR1 as KGHSH and CDR2 as LQKENI. Trimming cost V 2 bases and J 1 base, with 11 bases left between them. The CDR3 contains 15 residues. The CDR3 protein is CASSPTGSFNYGYTF. The CDR3 DNA reads TGTGCCAGCTCACCAACAGGGTCCTTTAACTATGGCTACACCTTC.

V usage is TRBV10-3 and J usage is TRBJ1-3; tentatively, D is TRBD1 (5 bases). V lost 6 bases and J lost 0, with 12 bases in between. CDR1 is ENHRY and CDR2 is SYGVKD in the germline V gene. The CDR3 loop spans 15 amino acids. The CDR3: CAIRSDTSSGNTIYF. CDR3 nucleotide sequence: TGTGCCATCAGATCGGACACCAGCTCTGGAAACACCATATATTTT.

In DNA, the CDR3 is TGTGCCAGCAGCTTGGCGGGACAGAATAGCAATCAGCCCCAGCATTTT. Translating gives CASSLAGQNSNQPQHF. J is TRBJ1-5 and V is TRBV5-6; 7 bases align to TRBD1. Looked up from germline, CDR1 is SGHDT and CDR2 is YYEEEE. The length of the CDR3 is 16 residues. V dropped 0 bases and J dropped 0; count of bases not matched to a gene: 3. The full variable domain, rest sourced from reference TRBV5-6 and TRBJ1-5, is DAGVTQSPTHLIKTRGQQVTLRCSPKSGHDTVSWYQQALGQGPQFIFQYYEEEERQRGNFPDRFSGHQFPNYSSELNVNALLLGDSALYLCASSLAGQNSNQPQHFGDGTRLSIL.

This clone occurred once. The chain links TRBV28 to TRBJ1-3; no clear D gene. Trimming took 10 bases from V and 0 from J, leaving 13 bases between them. Germline V gene lookup returns CDR1 MDHEN and CDR2 SYDVKM. The length of the CDR3 is 14 residues. CDR3 loop: CATTRGSSGNTIYF. DNA for the CDR3: TGTGCCACAACAAGAGGGAGCTCTGGAAACACCATATATTTT.

This sequence joins TRBV5-6 and TRBJ2-3; 14 nucleotides match TRBD2. This CDR3 contains 17 residues. Germline loops: CDR1 SGHDT, CDR2 YYEEEE. Trimming took 4 bases from V and 5 from J; bases not matched to a gene: 9. The CDR3 DNA sequence: TGTGCCAGCAGCCTACGACTAGCGGGAGGGCAGGGAGATACGCAGTATTTT. Translating gives CASSLRLAGGQGDTQYF. Complete variable domain (other parts from reference TRBV5-6 and TRBJ2-3): DAGVTQSPTHLIKTRGQQVTLRCSPKSGHDTVSWYQQALGQGPQFIFQYYEEEERQRGNFPDRFSGHQFPNYSSELNVNALLLGDSALYLCASSLRLAGGQGDTQYFGPGTRLTVL.

Turning to this clone: One junction end does not reproduce the germline sequence, and a read error may be involved. The rearrangement uses TRBV28 and TRBJ2-1; the match to TRBD1 covers 9 bases. This CDR3 is 16 amino acids long. Germline-derived CDR1 and CDR2 are MDHEN and SYDVKM. The CDR3 here is CASSFYRTGVNNEQLF. Written as DNA, the CDR3 is TGTGCCAGCAGTTTTTACCGGACAGGGGTTAACAATGAGCAGCTCTTC.

This chain connects TRBV7-3 to TRBJ2-5; 7 nucleotides agree with TRBD2. CDR1 and CDR2 (germline): SGHTA, FQGTGA. The CDR3 is made up of 16 amino acids. V was clipped by 2 bases and J by 2 bases; unmatched bases: 8. In nucleotides, the CDR3 is TGTGCCAGCAGCTTAGGGGGGGTAGCGCGACAAGAGACCCAGTACTTC. It codes for CASSLGGVARQETQYF.

The V and J genes are TRBV7-2 and TRBJ2-1; 8 bases agree with TRBD2. Per germline, CDR1 SGHTA and CDR2 FQGNSA. The CDR3 contains 15 residues. With V trimmed by 5 bases and J by 6 bases, 9 bases remained unmatched. The DNA of the CDR3 is TGTGCCAGCAGCCAATCGCCAGGACTAGCCAATGAGCAGTTCTTC. Its protein product is CASSQSPGLANEQFF.

In this sample, this clone turned up a few times. The chain carries TRBV6-6 and TRBJ1-2, with D unclear. V shed 8 bases and J shed 8 bases, with 9 bases lying between them. Germline CDR1 is MNHNY and CDR2 is SVGAGI (reference sequence). The length of the CDR3 is 10 residues. For the CDR3, the DNA is TGTGCCAGCGGAACGGGGGGCTACACCTTC. Amino acids: CASGTGGYTF.

The chain links TRBV4-3 to TRBJ2-5; TRBD1 might be the D (5 bases). Germline CDR1 reads LGHNA; CDR2 reads YSLEER. CDR3 size: 16 residues. The V gene lost 4 bases and the J gene lost 5 bases, with 20 bases spanning the gap. CDR3 in amino acids: CASSLGQGPRLETQYF. CDR3 DNA: TGCGCCAGCAGCCTAGGTCAGGGCCCTCGCCTGGAGACCCAGTACTTC.

The V gene is TRBV7-3, the J gene TRBJ2-7; 7 bases are a match to TRBD2. Germline trimming cut 0 bases from V and 0 bases from J; bases unmatched to any gene: 2. CDR1 SGHTA and CDR2 FQGTGA come from the germline V gene. The CDR3 runs to 15 residues. CDR3 in amino acids: CASSLTGTNSYEQYF. CDR3 in DNA: TGTGCCAGCAGCTTAACTGGGACTAACTCCTACGAGCAGTACTTC. Full variable domain (remainder filled in from reference TRBV7-3 and TRBJ2-7): GAGVSQTPSNKVTEKGKYVELRCDPISGHTALYWYRQSLGQGPEFLIYFQGTGAADDSGLPNDRFFAVRPEGSVSTLKIQRTERGDSAVYLCASSLTGTNSYEQYFGPGTRLTVT.

CDR3: CASSGGLAGVGEQYF. CDR3 bases: TGTGCCAGCAGCGGGGGACTAGCGGGAGTCGGCGAGCAGTACTTC. The chain joins TRBV7-2 to TRBJ2-5; 14 positions match TRBD2. The DNA end lines up better with TRBJ2-7; the J call may be wrong. CDR1 is SGHTA, CDR2 FQGNSA, per germline. The CDR3 is made up of 15 amino acids.

The J gene is TRBJ2-3, the V gene TRBV11-2; 8 nucleotides match TRBD1. Trimming cost V 8 bases and J 1 base; bases outside gene matches: 14. Germline assignment: CDR1 SGHAT and CDR2 FQNNGV. The CDR3 is 17 amino acids. DNA of the CDR3: TGTGCCAGCTCCCCCCTGGCAGGGGGCTGGGGCACAGATACGCAGTATTTT. Its protein product is CASSPLAGGWGTDTQYF.

This clone was recorded once. The chain combines TRBV4-2 with TRBJ2-7; 12 bases line up with TRBD1. J gave up 2 bases and V 0 bases, and 5 bases lay outside the gene matches. Germline V gene lookup returns CDR1 LGHNA and CDR2 YNFKEQ. The CDR3 is 17 residues long. CDR3 loop: CASSQEPGQGATYEQYF. CDR3 nucleotides: TGTGCCAGCAGCCAAGAGCCGGGACAGGGGGCCACCTACGAGCAGTACTTC.

For the CDR3, the DNA is TGTGCCAGCAGGGTCTGGCCCCCTGGCGGGAGGGGGTCCAATGAGCAGTTCTTC. This gives the protein CASRVWPPGGRGSNEQFF. The V gene is TRBV7-8, the J gene TRBJ2-1, with 9 bases identical to TRBD2. J gave up 6 bases and V 6 bases, and 18 bases lay outside the gene matches. Germline CDR1 is SGHVS and CDR2 is FQNEAQ. The CDR3 consists of 18 residues.

The V and J genes are TRBV27 and TRBJ2-5, with TRBD2 matching 8 bases. The CDR3 is 14 residues long. Per germline, CDR1 MNHEY and CDR2 SMNVEV (reference sequence). V shed 6 bases and J 8 bases; nucleotides not matched to a gene: 11. The CDR3 loop is CASSPPPTSGTQYF. CDR3 sequence (DNA): TGTGCCAGCAGCCCCCCACCCACTAGCGGCACCCAGTACTTC.

This clone came up once. The V gene is TRBV29-1, the J gene TRBJ1-5; weak D call: TRBD1 (5 bases). Germline V gene lookup returns CDR1 SQVTM and CDR2 ANQGSEA. Trimming pared 4 bases from V and 7 bases from J, leaving 17 bases between. The CDR3 sequence is 14 residues long. CDR3 amino acids: CSVGGQAEGQPQHF. In DNA form, the CDR3 reads TGCAGCGTTGGAGGCCAGGCGGAGGGGCAGCCCCAGCATTTT.

CDR3 nucleotide sequence: TGTGCCAGCAGCTTAGCCAGGGGGTTCACCGGGGAGCTGTTTTTT. Translation gives CASSLARGFTGELFF. The chain links TRBV7-6 to TRBJ2-2, with TRBD1 identical over 7 bases. V lost 0 bases and J lost 4; bases outside the gene matches: 2. Germline V gene lookup returns CDR1 SGHVS and CDR2 FNYEAQ. The CDR3 consists of 15 residues.

The CDR3 sequence: CASSRPGTSSTGELFF. CDR3 in DNA: TGCGCCAGCAGCCGCCCCGGGACTAGCAGCACCGGGGAGCTGTTTTTT. The chain is built from TRBV4-1 and TRBJ2-2; 9 bases are a match to TRBD2. The CDR3 is made up of 16 amino acids. CDR1 and CDR2 from the germline V gene are MGHRA and YSYEKL. J gave up 4 bases and V 4 bases, and 7 bases lay outside the gene matches.

This clone showed up just once. This chain connects TRBV4-2 to TRBJ2-5; no reliable D call. This CDR3 is built from 14 residues. Looked up from germline, CDR1 is LGHNA and CDR2 is YNFKEQ. Between the trimmed V and J ends, which lost 0 bases and 0 bases, there was a span of 5 bases. The CDR3 DNA reads as TGTGCCAGCAGCCAAGATCCGTACCAAGAGACCCAGTACTTC. It encodes CASSQDPYQETQYF.

V gene TRBV18 combines with J gene TRBJ2-3; D gene ambiguous. CDR3 length equals 13 residues. The V end was cut by 0 bases, the J end by 5 bases, with 6 bases between. Germline V gene data show CDR1 as KGHSH and CDR2 as LQKENI. For the CDR3, the DNA is TGTGCCAGCTCACCACCCCTCGGAGATACGCAGTATTTT. Protein product: CASSPPLGDTQYF.

To note about this clone: At one boundary the junction diverges from the germline segment, which might be a read error. The sample has other DNA sequences that encode this CDR3 too. The rearrangement links TRBV10-3 to TRBJ1-4; 7 bases agree with TRBD1. This CDR3 has 13 amino acids. Germline V gene lookup returns CDR1 ENHRY and CDR2 SYGVKD. This CDR3 is CAITDRVNEKLFF. Here the CDR3 DNA reads TGCGCCATCACCGACAGGGTTAATGAAAAACTGTTTTTT.

V gene TRBV6-6 combines with J gene TRBJ2-1; the D gene is possibly TRBD1 (6 bases). The CDR3 runs to 16 residues. Deletions cut 5 bases from V and 2 bases from J, with 16 bases between. Germline values: CDR1 MNHNY, CDR2 SVGAGI (reference sequence). CDR3: CASSPPQGVTYNEQFF. The CDR3 nucleotides read TGTGCCAGCAGTCCCCCACAGGGAGTCACCTACAATGAGCAGTTCTTC.